The 20 T cell receptor beta chains in this list originate from one sample, sequenced in a study of blood T cell repertoires in COVID-19. The assay was immunoSEQ multiplex PCR, and TCRdb's table has in-frame clones only and misses some. Found here are over 150,000 clones, roughly 83% of them singletons; the top ten hold around 32%. The sequenced material came from peripheral blood. These TCRs come from a woman in her sixties or seventies with acute or convalescent COVID-19.

The chain carries TRBV6-5 and TRBJ1-1, with 7 bases aligning to TRBD1. J lost 1 base, V lost 7 bases, and 9 bases had no gene match. The CDR3 contains 15 residues. Germline V gene sequence: CDR1 MNHEY, CDR2 SVGAGI. CDR3 amino acids: CASTLGNRGNTEAFF. CDR3 in DNA: TGTGCCAGCACCCTAGGGAACAGGGGGAACACTGAAGCTTTCTTT.

The chain employs TRBV12-5 and TRBJ2-6; D is possibly TRBD1 (5 bases). The CDR3 contains 17 residues. Deletions cut 6 bases from V and 2 bases from J, with 17 bases between. Germline assignment: CDR1 LGHNT and CDR2 FRNRAP. CDR3 region: CASGPRTGIAGANVLTF. The CDR3 region has the DNA TGTGCTAGTGGCCCCCGAACAGGTATTGCTGGGGCCAACGTCCTGACTTTC.

The J gene is TRBJ2-1, the V gene TRBV7-3; D possibly corresponds to TRBD2 (6 bases). Germline CDR1 reads SGHTA; CDR2 reads FQGTGA. The V end was cut by 0 bases, the J end by 9 bases, with 15 bases between. This CDR3 is built from 15 residues. The CDR3 DNA follows: TGTGCCAGCAGCTTAACGCATGGGTCCGGGAGTGAGCAGTTCTTC. It codes for CASSLTHGSGSEQFF.

J is TRBJ1-5 and V is TRBV23-1; D is perhaps TRBD1 (5 bases). TRBV23-1 is an ORF; its function is uncertain. This CDR3 region has 13 residues. V was clipped by 8 bases and J by 9 bases, with 17 bases between them. The CDR3 sequence: CASGRTPIGPQHF. CDR3 in DNA: TGCGCCAGCGGCCGGACACCGATTGGGCCCCAGCATTTT.

The chain combines TRBV9 with TRBJ1-4, with D maybe TRBD1 (6 bases). The CDR3 has 13 residues. Trimming cost V 4 bases and J 5 bases, with 9 bases left between them. Germline V gene lookup returns CDR1 SGDLS and CDR2 YYNGEE. CDR3 sequence: CASSSTGNEKLFF. The CDR3 nucleotides are TGTGCCAGCAGCTCGACAGGAAATGAAAAACTGTTTTTT.

J is TRBJ1-1 and V is TRBV12-5; D is ambiguous. The germline V gene encodes CDR1 LGHNT and CDR2 FRNRAP. V lost 6 bases and J lost 0, with 2 bases in between. The CDR3 consists of 11 residues. As DNA, the CDR3 is TGTGCTAGTGGCTTGAACACTGAAGCTTTCTTT. It is translated as CASGLNTEAFF.

This rearrangement joins TRBV10-3 to TRBJ2-3; 13 positions agree with TRBD2. The CDR3 has 15 amino acids. Germline loops: CDR1 ENHRY, CDR2 SYGVKD. J was trimmed by 8 bases and V by 6 bases; bases with no gene match: 8. CDR3 nucleotide sequence: TGTGCCATCAGACCGGGACTAGCGGGGTCTGGTACGCAGTATTTT. Protein product: CAIRPGLAGSGTQYF.

The V call is TRBV19, the J call TRBJ1-2, with 9 bases lining up with TRBD1. Germline V lookup: CDR1 LNHDA, CDR2 SQIVND (reference sequence). The CDR3 is 17 residues long. V shed 4 bases, J shed 0 bases, and the junction held 9 bases outside the gene matches. The CDR3 reads CASSTYPGQGSNYGYTF. Written as DNA, the CDR3 is TGTGCCAGTAGTACGTACCCGGGACAGGGATCTAACTATGGCTACACCTTC.

The rearrangement links TRBV4-2 to TRBJ2-2, with 11 bases lining up with TRBD2. The CDR3 has 17 residues. The junction had 4 bases not matched to a gene; V was cut back by 0 bases and J by 4 bases. Germline lookup yields CDR1 LGHNA and CDR2 YNFKEQ. Here the CDR3 DNA reads TGTGCCAGCAGCCAAGACCCCCTAGCGGGGGGCACCGGGGAGCTGTTTTTT. This translates into CASSQDPLAGGTGELFF.

The DNA of the CDR3 is TGTGCCAGCAGTTTGGGACAGGGGAGAGGGGGCTACACCTTC. This sequence encodes CASSLGQGRGGYTF. The V gene is TRBV28, the J gene TRBJ1-2; 10 bases agree with TRBD1. J was trimmed by 8 bases and V by 3 bases; bases with no gene match: 6. The CDR3 has 14 amino acids. Germline V gene sequence: CDR1 MDHEN, CDR2 SYDVKM.

The rearrangement joins TRBV6-5 to TRBJ2-2; D is perhaps TRBD1 (6 bases). In germline, CDR1 is MNHEY, CDR2 SVGAGI. The CDR3 totals 14 residues. The germline V and J ends were trimmed by 6 bases and 2 bases, with 10 bases remaining between them. The CDR3 nucleotides are TGTGCCAGCAGAGGACAGCCAAACACCGGGGAGCTGTTTTTT. It yields the protein CASRGQPNTGELFF.

The chain links TRBV28 to TRBJ1-2; the D gene is possibly TRBD1 (6 bases). This CDR3 region has 14 residues. The V gene lost 6 bases and the J gene lost 8 bases, with 19 bases spanning the gap. CDR1 and CDR2 (germline): MDHEN, SYDVKM. Here the CDR3 DNA reads TGTGCCAGCAGCCCTCTGGACAGATTAGGGGGCTACACCTTC. Translation: CASSPLDRLGGYTF.

The chain combines TRBV30 with TRBJ2-4; D is undetermined. The V gene's germline CDR1 is GTSNPN and CDR2 SVGIG (reference sequence). The V end was cut by 2 bases, the J end by 7 bases, with 9 bases between. This CDR3 is 12 amino acids long. CDR3 residues: CAWSWSGNIQYF. Here the CDR3 DNA reads TGTGCCTGGAGTTGGAGTGGGAACATTCAGTACTTC. Full variable domain (remainder filled in from reference TRBV30 and TRBJ2-4): SQTIHQWPATLVQPVGSPLSLECTVEGTSNPNLYWYRQAAGRGLQLLFYSVGIGQISSEVPQNLSASRPQDRQFILSSKKLLLSDSGFYLCAWSWSGNIQYFGAGTRLSVL.

The sample holds a few counts of this clone. V and J are TRBV29-1 and TRBJ1-1; 9 bases align to TRBD1. Germline CDR1 is SQVTM and CDR2 is ANQGSEA. V was pared by 7 bases and J by 6 bases, with 6 bases of the junction left unmatched. This CDR3 is 12 amino acids long. CDR3 sequence reads: CSEARQGAEAFF. DNA of the CDR3: TGCAGCGAGGCCCGACAGGGGGCTGAAGCTTTCTTT.

This clone was recorded once. The chain combines TRBV6-6 with TRBJ1-5; 7 nucleotides align to TRBD1. CDR1 MNHNY and CDR2 SVGAGI come from the germline V gene (reference sequence). CDR3 length: 13 residues. With 5 bases clipped from V and 8 bases from J, the junction kept 6 bases outside the gene matches. The CDR3 region has the DNA TGTGCCAGCAGTGGGACAGTCAGGGAGCCCCAGCATTTT. Translating gives CASSGTVREPQHF.

V and J are TRBV18 and TRBJ1-2, with D perhaps TRBD1 (5 bases). Per germline, CDR1 KGHSH and CDR2 LQKENI. The germline V and J ends were trimmed by 4 bases and 2 bases, with 8 bases remaining between them. The CDR3 length is 13 residues. The CDR3 DNA is TGTGCCAGCTCACAACAGGAAAACTATGGCTACACCTTC. Translated, it gives CASSQQENYGYTF.

The CDR3 is CASSFEHQETQYF. DNA for the CDR3: TGCGCCAGCAGCTTCGAGCACCAAGAGACCCAGTACTTC. The V and J genes are TRBV5-1 and TRBJ2-5; D uncertain. The V and J ends lost 2 bases and 0 bases respectively, with 5 bases between them. The V gene's germline CDR1 is SGHRS and CDR2 YFSETQ. The CDR3 contains 13 residues.

CDR3 in amino acids: CASSTSGATDTQYF. The CDR3 DNA sequence: TGTGCCAGCTCAACTAGCGGGGCTACAGATACGCAGTATTTT. The rearrangement joins TRBV18 to TRBJ2-3; 10 bases agree with TRBD2. Germline V gene lookup returns CDR1 KGHSH and CDR2 LQKENI. V dropped 5 bases and J dropped 3; count of bases not matched to a gene: 2. The CDR3 contains 14 residues.

The genes are TRBV18 and TRBJ1-5, with D perhaps matching TRBD1 (5 bases). This CDR3 has 13 residues. The ends were cut back, 5 bases at V and 5 bases at J, with 10 bases in the middle. Germline V lookup: CDR1 KGHSH, CDR2 LQKENI. The CDR3 sequence is CASSRGRDQPQHF. The CDR3 DNA sequence: TGTGCCAGCTCAAGGGGTAGAGATCAGCCCCAGCATTTT. The full variable domain, rest sourced from reference TRBV18 and TRBJ1-5, is NAGVMQNPRHLVRRRGQEARLRCSPMKGHSHVYWYRQLPEEGLKFMVYLQKENIIDESGMPKERFSAEFPKEGPSILRIQQVVRGDSAAYFCASSRGRDQPQHFGDGTRLSIL.

V and J are TRBV28 and TRBJ1-5, with D possibly being TRBD1 (5 bases). Trimming removed 6 bases at V and 3 bases at J, with 12 bases between. Per the germline V gene, CDR1 is MDHEN and CDR2 is SYDVKM. There are 14 residues in the CDR3. The CDR3 region has the DNA TGTGCCAGCAGACCGACAGAGGCCAATCAGCCCCAGCATTTT. Its protein is CASRPTEANQPQHF.